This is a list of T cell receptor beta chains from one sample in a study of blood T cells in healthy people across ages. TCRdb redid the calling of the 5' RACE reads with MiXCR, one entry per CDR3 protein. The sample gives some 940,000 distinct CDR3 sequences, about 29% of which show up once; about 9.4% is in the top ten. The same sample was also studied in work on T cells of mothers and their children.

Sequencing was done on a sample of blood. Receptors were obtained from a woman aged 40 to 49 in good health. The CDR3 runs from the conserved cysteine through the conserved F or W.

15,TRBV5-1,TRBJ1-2,CASSPERGPARGYTF
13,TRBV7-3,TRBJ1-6,CANSLNSNSPLHF
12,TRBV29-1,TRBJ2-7,CSGGDNSYEQYF
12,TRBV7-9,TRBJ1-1,CASQGSTIPAFF
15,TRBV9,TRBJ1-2,CASRAGTGDAYGYTF
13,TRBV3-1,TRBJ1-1,CASSRIALTEAFF
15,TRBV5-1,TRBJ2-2,CASSLRLVGTGELFF
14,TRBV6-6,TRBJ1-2,CACSTFRDIDGYTF
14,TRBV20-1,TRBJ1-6,CSASPGQGHSPLHF
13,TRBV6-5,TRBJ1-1,CASSYLTNTEAFF
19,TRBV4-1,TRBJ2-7,CASSQAPTGGLANLARQYF
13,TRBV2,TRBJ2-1,CASSQRTSGEQFF
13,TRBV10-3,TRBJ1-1,CAISDRRITEAFF
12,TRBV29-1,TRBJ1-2,CSVEGVFYGYTF
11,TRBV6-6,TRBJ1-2,CASSYNVGYTF
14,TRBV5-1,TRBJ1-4,CASSTGTGNEKLFF
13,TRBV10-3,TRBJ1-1,CAIRRGQNTEAFF
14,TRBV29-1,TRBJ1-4,CSALSSAQGQKLFF
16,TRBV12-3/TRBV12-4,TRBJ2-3,CASSLLSGGATDTQYF
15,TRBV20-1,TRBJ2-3,CSAHDLGSSTDTQYF
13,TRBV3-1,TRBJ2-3,CASSQYLTDTQYF
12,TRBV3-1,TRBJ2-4,CASSQVWDIQYF
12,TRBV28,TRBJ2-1,CASSTTGEEQFF